One sample yielded the 2 T cell receptor beta chains listed below, sequenced in a study of CD8 T cells in ankylosing spondylitis. Study results and limitations: Made up of about eight highly homologous variants, a TCR beta motif appeared characteristic of ankylosing spondylitis blood.

From the 5' RACE reads, TCRdb called clonotypes with MiXCR, one entry per CDR3 protein. In the table there are about 220,000 distinct CDR3 sequences, around 19% of which are singletons. Their antigens are not known. The sequencing sample was made of blood, either unsorted or a sorted T cell fraction (not recorded which). The receptors derive from a male donor with ankylosing spondylitis.

Only a few counts were recorded for this clonotype. This rearrangement joins TRBV19 to TRBJ1-5; D uncertain. Per germline, CDR1 LNHDA and CDR2 SQIVND (reference sequence). This CDR3 region has 11 residues. CDR3 bases: TGTGCTTGTGGGGTCGCCCAGCCCCAGCATTTT. It translates to CACGVAQPQHF.

This clonotype was observed a handful of times. The chain carries TRBV12-3 or TRBV12-4 and TRBJ1-1; D is undetermined. The CDR3 totals 12 residues. Trimming left V 7 bases short and J 5 bases short, with 11 bases between. Here the CDR3 DNA reads TGTGCCAGCAAACTACACGCAACTGAAGCTTTCTTT. This sequence encodes CASKLHATEAFF.